This T cell receptor (beta chain) was sequenced during a study of blood T cell repertoires in COVID-19 (dated by TCRdb to the early 2020s). Background on the whole study: Samples covering the acute and convalescent phases of COVID-19 were provided by collaborators in the United States, Italy and Spain. The material from the prospective study consisted of cDNA or gDNA derived from T cells, B-cell-depleted T cells, or PBMCs. Subjects who had been exposed to COVID-19, were actively infected with it, or had recovered from it provided the deeply sampled blood TCRbeta repertoires that made up the dataset. The repertoires were released in a freely available public database meant as a resource for research on the immune response to SARS-CoV-2. Samples were obtained from the ongoing ImmuneRACE study (first 160 participants) and from over a thousand subjects provided by 6 global collaborators. A de-identified subject ID, COVID-19 status, age in years and sex were almost always included in the sample metadata. Where HLA class I and class II types were available, the types were taken from metadata supplied by the sample provider, not from assay-based typing. What the research found in general, with its limitations: How much clinical and demographic metadata was included differed by source and by participant, and the metadata was provided uncurated.

CDR1 is given as GTSNPN and CDR2 as SVGIG, both from the germline V gene (reference sequence). Cut back by 0 bases and 6 bases, the V and J ends lie 9 bases apart. The CDR3 contains 13 residues, cysteine and phenylalanine counted. Of all the DNA, just the CDR3 is kept, 39 bases in frame from base 1. Worth noting for this clone: The clone's antigen remains unknown. No clone much larger than this one lies a single base away; base qualities are absent.

TCRbeta CDR3 regions were amplified from genomic DNA by means of the immunoSEQ Assay, a bias-controlled multiplex PCR. In the authors' own workflow: Nucleated cell counts per sample were estimated from amplification of reference gene primers within the assay. Sequence reads were collapsed and filtered to measure the absolute abundance of every unique TCRbeta CDR3 rearrangement. For each sample, productive Simpson clonality was calculated as the square root of Simpson's diversity index over productive rearrangements. Here the immuneACCESS table is served through TCRdb, limited to in-frame sequences with V and J called. Missing clones are a known gap in these copies; in checked studies unresolved V genes cover under half, and the rest lacks a known reason. The V and J calls and clone size were taken over from that table, and D and trimming were inferred from the DNA. The table for this sample lists about 80,000 clones; around 90% of them were counted only once. The ten top clones hold 8.3% of the sample.

Collaborating institutions collected whole blood in K2EDTA tubes following their own protocols. For TCRbeta analysis, collaborators shipped samples as frozen whole blood, isolated PBMCs, or DNA extracted from either of those sample types. The sample consisted of peripheral blood. The chain employs TRBV30 and TRBJ1-5; a tentative D call is TRBD1 (5 bases match). This receptor was obtained from a man aged 25-40 years with acute or convalescent COVID-19. The CDR3 reads as follows: CAWSVQEGQPQHF. The nucleotide sequence is given as TGTGCCTGGAGTGTACAGGAGGGTCAGCCCCAGCATTTT.